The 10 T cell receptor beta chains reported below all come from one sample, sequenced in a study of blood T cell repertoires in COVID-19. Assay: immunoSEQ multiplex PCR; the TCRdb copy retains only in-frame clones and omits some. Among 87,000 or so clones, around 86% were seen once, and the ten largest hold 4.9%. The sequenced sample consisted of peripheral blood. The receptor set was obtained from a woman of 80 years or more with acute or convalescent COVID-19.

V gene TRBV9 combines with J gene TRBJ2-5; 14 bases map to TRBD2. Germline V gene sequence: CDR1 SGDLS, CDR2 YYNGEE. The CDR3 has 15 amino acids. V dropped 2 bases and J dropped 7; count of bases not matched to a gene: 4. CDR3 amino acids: CASSVTSGGAGTQYF. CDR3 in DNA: TGTGCCAGCAGCGTGACTAGCGGGGGGGCGGGGACCCAGTACTTC.

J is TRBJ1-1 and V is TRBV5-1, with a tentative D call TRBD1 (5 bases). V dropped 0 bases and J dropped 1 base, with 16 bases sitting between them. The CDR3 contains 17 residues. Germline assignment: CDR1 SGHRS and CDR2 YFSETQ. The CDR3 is CASSLEGLLGQNTEAFF. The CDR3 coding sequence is TGCGCCAGCAGCTTGGAAGGGCTCCTGGGGCAGAACACTGAAGCTTTCTTT.

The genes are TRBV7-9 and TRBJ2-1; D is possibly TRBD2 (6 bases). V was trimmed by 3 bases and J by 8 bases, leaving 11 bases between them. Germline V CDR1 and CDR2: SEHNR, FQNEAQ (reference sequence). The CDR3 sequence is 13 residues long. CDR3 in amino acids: CASSLALAYEQFF. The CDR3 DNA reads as TGTGCCAGCAGCTTGGCACTAGCCTATGAGCAGTTCTTC.

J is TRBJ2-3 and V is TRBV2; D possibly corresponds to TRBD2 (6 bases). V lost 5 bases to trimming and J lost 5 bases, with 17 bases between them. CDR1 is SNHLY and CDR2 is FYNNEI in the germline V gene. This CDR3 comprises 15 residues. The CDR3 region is CASSSRRRAGDTQYF. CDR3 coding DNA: TGTGCCAGCAGTTCTAGGAGGAGGGCCGGAGATACGCAGTATTTT.

Here the CDR3 reads CASSPQVRGQETQYF. The CDR3 DNA reads as TGCGCCAGCAGCCCCCAGGTGAGGGGGCAAGAGACCCAGTACTTC. The genes are TRBV5-1 and TRBJ2-5; tentative D call: TRBD1 (6 bases). The germline CDR1 and CDR2 sequences are SGHRS and YFSETQ. Trimming left V 4 bases short and J 2 bases short, with 15 bases between. The CDR3 covers 15 residues.

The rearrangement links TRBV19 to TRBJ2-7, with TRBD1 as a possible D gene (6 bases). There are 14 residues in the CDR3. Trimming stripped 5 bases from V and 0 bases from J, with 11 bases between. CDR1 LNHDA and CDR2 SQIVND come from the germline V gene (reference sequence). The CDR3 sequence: CASSPLDSSYEQYF. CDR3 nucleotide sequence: TGTGCCAGTAGTCCCCTGGACAGCTCCTACGAGCAGTACTTC. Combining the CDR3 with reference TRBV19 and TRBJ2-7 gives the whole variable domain DGGITQSPKYLFRKEGQNVTLSCEQNLNHDAMYWYRQDPGQGLRLIYYSQIVNDFQKGDIAEGYSVSREKKESFPLTVTSAQKNPTAFYLCASSPLDSSYEQYFGPGTRLTVT.

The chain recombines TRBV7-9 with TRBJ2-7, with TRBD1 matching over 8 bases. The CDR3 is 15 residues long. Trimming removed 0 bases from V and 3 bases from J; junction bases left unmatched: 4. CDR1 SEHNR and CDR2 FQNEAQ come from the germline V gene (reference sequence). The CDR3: CASSLAAGGVYEQYF. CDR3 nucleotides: TGTGCCAGCAGCTTAGCGGCAGGGGGCGTCTACGAGCAGTACTTC.

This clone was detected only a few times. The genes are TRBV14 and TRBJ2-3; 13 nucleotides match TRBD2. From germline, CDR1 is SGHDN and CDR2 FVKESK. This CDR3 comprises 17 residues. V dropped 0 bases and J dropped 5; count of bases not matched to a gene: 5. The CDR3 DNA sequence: TGTGCCAGCAGCCAAGATTCACTAGCGGGAGGGATAGATACGCAGTATTTT. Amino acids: CASSQDSLAGGIDTQYF.

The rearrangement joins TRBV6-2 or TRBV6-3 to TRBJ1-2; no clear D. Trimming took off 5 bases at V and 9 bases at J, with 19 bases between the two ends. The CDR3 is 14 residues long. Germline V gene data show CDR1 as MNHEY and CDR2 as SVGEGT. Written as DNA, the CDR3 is TGTGCCAGCAGTCGCCCCGAACCGAGAGATCGCTACACCTTC. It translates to CASSRPEPRDRYTF.

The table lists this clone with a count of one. CDR3 region: CASSLGVDTQYF. In nucleotides, the CDR3 is TGCGCCAGCAGCTTGGGAGTTGATACGCAGTATTTT. This rearrangement joins TRBV5-1 to TRBJ2-3, with D unresolved. This CDR3 is built from 12 residues. Germline V gene lookup returns CDR1 SGHRS and CDR2 YFSETQ. Trimming removed 0 bases at V and 6 bases at J, with 5 bases between.